This entry lists 28 T cell receptor beta chains sequenced from one sample in a study of T-cell reconstitution after alpha-beta-depleted transplantation in children. Unique molecular identifiers were used to barcode this TCRbeta library. Each CDR3 protein gets one entry after TCRdb re-called the PCR reads with MiXCR. The table records approximately 640,000 distinct CDR3 sequences, 16% of them present only once. Sample: PBMCs from the stem cell graft donor, taken from the stem cell graft. Receptors originate from a human donor who donated a stem cell graft to a child with acute myeloid leukemia.

A note on this clonotype: This may be a read error: a much more frequent sequence differs by one nucleotide. The final CDR3 position lacks the conserved phenylalanine or tryptophan, pointing to a likely read error. The CDR3 DNA reads TGCGCCAGCAGCTTGGGGACAGGGAACTATGGCTACACCCTC. Its protein product is CASSLGTGNYGYTL. This sequence joins TRBV5-1 and TRBJ1-2; 8 bases line up with TRBD1. CDR1 and CDR2 from the germline V gene are SGHRS and YFSETQ. Unmatched junction bases numbered 0, after V lost 0 bases and J lost 2 bases. The CDR3 is 14 amino acids.

This clonotype was picked up a small number of times. This sequence joins TRBV4-3 and TRBJ2-5, with 7 nucleotides matching TRBD1. The CDR3 consists of 14 residues. J lost 5 bases, V lost 3 bases, and 6 bases had no gene match. From germline, CDR1 is LGHNA and CDR2 YSLEER. The CDR3 here is CASSQDRFSETQYF. In DNA form, the CDR3 reads TGCGCCAGCAGCCAGGACAGGTTTTCGGAGACCCAGTACTTC.

This chain links TRBV7-9 with TRBJ2-3; 12 bases match TRBD2. The junction had 4 bases not matched to a gene; V was cut back by 0 bases and J by 6 bases. The germline V gene encodes CDR1 SEHNR and CDR2 FQNEAQ (reference sequence). The CDR3 extends over 16 amino acids. This CDR3 reads CASSLAASGGADTQYF. Written as DNA, the CDR3 is TGTGCCAGCAGCTTAGCGGCTAGCGGGGGGGCCGATACGCAGTATTTT. The full variable domain, with the rest looked up from reference TRBV7-9 and TRBJ2-3, is DTGVSQNPRHKITKRGQNVTFRCDPISEHNRLYWYRQTLGQGPEFLTYFQNEAQLEKSRLLSDRFSAERPKGSFSTLEIQRTEQGDSAMYLCASSLAASGGADTQYFGPGTRLTVL.

This clonotype was detected a few times. The chain links TRBV20-1 to TRBJ2-3; the match to TRBD2 covers 11 bases. CDR1 is DFQATT and CDR2 is SNEGSKA in the germline V gene (reference sequence). The CDR3 consists of 16 residues. The J segment lost 2 bases and the V segment lost 6 bases, leaving 10 bases of the junction unmatched. CDR3: CSAIAGGLFVTDTQYF. In DNA form, the CDR3 reads TGCAGTGCAATAGCGGGGGGGTTGTTTGTCACAGATACGCAGTATTTT.

This clonotype was detected ten times or more. The CDR3 coding sequence is TGTGCCATCAGTGAGTCGCCAGGAAAACGGGACATTCAGTACTTC. The encoded protein is CAISESPGKRDIQYF. The genes are TRBV10-3 and TRBJ2-4; D unclear. This CDR3 has 15 amino acids. V was pared by 0 bases and J by 8 bases, with 14 bases between. Germline lookup yields CDR1 ENHRY and CDR2 SYGVKD.

This clonotype was detected a few times. This chain connects TRBV28 to TRBJ2-3; 15 bases are shared with TRBD2. The trim removed 3 bases at V and 2 bases at J, leaving 6 bases unmatched. Germline-derived CDR1 and CDR2 are MDHEN and SYDVKM. The CDR3 has 18 residues. The CDR3 reads CASSLGTSGGTSTDTQYF. The CDR3 nucleotides read TGTGCCAGCAGTTTGGGGACTAGCGGGGGGACCTCCACAGATACGCAGTATTTT.

This clonotype was recorded at least ten times. This sequence joins TRBV20-1 and TRBJ2-1; D gene unclear. CDR1 is DFQATT and CDR2 is SNEGSKA in the germline V gene (reference sequence). CDR3 length: 12 residues. V lost 5 bases and J lost 7, with 12 bases in between. The CDR3 nucleotides read TGCAGTGCTTCCTTTTCGGAGAATGAGCAGTTCTTC. The encoded protein is CSASFSENEQFF.

The gene calls are TRBV7-2 and TRBJ1-5, with D perhaps TRBD1 (6 bases). The CDR3 is 16 residues long. Per the germline V gene, CDR1 is SGHTA and CDR2 is FQGNSA. V was trimmed by 2 bases and J by 3 bases, leaving 14 bases between them. The CDR3 sequence is CASSLNRDTNNQPQHF. The CDR3 DNA reads as TGTGCCAGCAGCTTAAACCGGGACACAAACAATCAGCCCCAGCATTTT.

The chain recombines TRBV28 with TRBJ2-7; 7 nucleotides line up with TRBD1. Germline V gene sequence: CDR1 MDHEN, CDR2 SYDVKM. The CDR3 has 14 amino acids. Trimming took 6 bases from V and 3 from J; bases not matched to a gene: 8. As DNA, the CDR3 is TGTGCCAGCAGCCGTAGGGACAGAATCTACGAGCAGTACGTC. This gives the protein CASSRRDRIYEQYV.

This clonotype was counted at least ten times. The rearrangement uses TRBV12-3 or TRBV12-4 and TRBJ2-1; TRBD2 matches 11 bases. V shed 1 base, J shed 7 bases, and the junction held 3 bases outside the gene matches. This CDR3 comprises 15 residues. The CDR3 reads CASSLVSGGANEQFF. CDR3 DNA: TGTGCCAGCAGTTTAGTTAGCGGGGGGGCAAATGAGCAGTTCTTC.

Ten or more counts support this clonotype. The CDR3 spells CASTGTPGDEQFF. In nucleotides, the CDR3 is TGTGCCAGTACAGGGACACCAGGGGATGAGCAGTTCTTC. The V gene is TRBV6-1, the J gene TRBJ2-1, with D perhaps TRBD1 (6 bases). CDR1 is MNHNS and CDR2 is SASEGT in the germline V gene. This CDR3 is 13 amino acids long. V lost 9 bases to trimming and J lost 8 bases, with 17 bases between them.

This clonotype was detected many times. This chain links TRBV4-3 with TRBJ2-5, with D perhaps TRBD2 (5 bases). The V gene lost 2 bases and the J gene lost 5 bases, with 9 bases spanning the gap. Germline values: CDR1 LGHNA, CDR2 YSLEER. CDR3 size: 13 residues. CDR3 protein: CASSQSGGETQYF. The CDR3, as DNA: TGCGCCAGCAGCCAAAGCGGCGGGGAGACCCAGTACTTC.

Many counts were recorded for this clonotype. The J gene is TRBJ1-1, the V gene TRBV20-1; the match to TRBD1 covers 8 bases. CDR3 size: 14 residues. CDR1 is DFQATT, CDR2 SNEGSKA, per germline (reference sequence). V lost 2 bases and J lost 3; bases outside the gene matches: 5. Written as DNA, the CDR3 is TGCAGTGCTAGATCCCAGGGGGCCGACACTGAAGCTTTCTTT. Residues: CSARSQGADTEAFF.

This clonotype was observed at least ten times. The chain employs TRBV5-6 and TRBJ2-4; 11 bases fit TRBD1. With 3 bases clipped from V and 7 bases from J, the junction kept 6 bases outside the gene matches. Germline CDR1 is SGHDT and CDR2 is YYEEEE. The CDR3 has 15 residues. The CDR3 loop is CASSSGQGARNIQYF. For the CDR3, the DNA is TGTGCCAGCAGCTCTGGACAGGGGGCTCGGAACATTCAGTACTTC. Variable domain in full (rest from reference TRBV5-6 and TRBJ2-4): DAGVTQSPTHLIKTRGQQVTLRCSPKSGHDTVSWYQQALGQGPQFIFQYYEEEERQRGNFPDRFSGHQFPNYSSELNVNALLLGDSALYLCASSSGQGARNIQYFGAGTRLSVL.

This clonotype was seen many times. The rearrangement links TRBV6-1 to TRBJ2-5, with D tentatively TRBD2 (6 bases). The length of the CDR3 is 14 residues. V shed 6 bases and J shed 4 bases, with 15 bases lying between them. Germline CDR1 reads MNHNS; CDR2 reads SASEGT. CDR3 DNA sequence: TGTGCCAGCAGCCCGCCTGGGAGGCCAGAGACCCAGTACTTC. Translation: CASSPPGRPETQYF.

J is TRBJ2-7 and V is TRBV5-6; TRBD1 is a possible D gene (7 bases). The CDR3 loop spans 15 amino acids. The ends were cut back, 0 bases at V and 4 bases at J, with 14 bases in the middle. Germline V CDR1 and CDR2: SGHDT, YYEEEE. CDR3 coding DNA: TGTGCCAGCAGCTTGGTTGGGCCAGGGGGGTACGAGCAGTACTTC. It is translated as CASSLVGPGGYEQYF. Complete variable domain (other parts from reference TRBV5-6 and TRBJ2-7): DAGVTQSPTHLIKTRGQQVTLRCSPKSGHDTVSWYQQALGQGPQFIFQYYEEEERQRGNFPDRFSGHQFPNYSSELNVNALLLGDSALYLCASSLVGPGGYEQYFGPGTRLTVT.

This clonotype has just a few counts. The gene calls are TRBV20-1 and TRBJ1-1; no clear D. Germline-derived CDR1 and CDR2 are DFQATT and SNEGSKA (reference sequence). The CDR3 consists of 11 residues. V lost 2 bases and J 5 bases, leaving 6 bases between the germline ends. The CDR3: CSARKVTEAFF. The DNA for the CDR3 is TGCAGTGCTAGAAAGGTTACTGAAGCTTTCTTT.

This clonotype was seen only a few times. The V and J genes are TRBV7-6 and TRBJ2-1, with TRBD1 matching 9 bases. V lost 3 bases, J lost 9 bases, and 9 bases stayed unmatched. The CDR3 is 15 residues long. Germline assignment: CDR1 SGHVS and CDR2 FNYEAQ. The DNA for the CDR3 is TGTGCCAGCAGCTTTACAGGGGGCTATGGCGGTGAGCAGTTCTTC. This translates into CASSFTGGYGGEQFF.

This clonotype came up many times. V gene TRBV10-3 combines with J gene TRBJ2-1; 9 bases align to TRBD2. Germline CDR1 and CDR2: ENHRY and SYGVKD. This CDR3 has 12 amino acids. CDR3 in DNA: TGTGCTACTAGCGGGTATGGCAATGAGCAGTTCTTC. Protein product: CATSGYGNEQFF.

At least ten counts were recorded for this clonotype. The chain joins TRBV20-1 to TRBJ2-1, with 8 nucleotides matching TRBD1. This CDR3 is built from 12 residues. The germline V gene encodes CDR1 DFQATT and CDR2 SNEGSKA (reference sequence). Unmatched junction bases numbered 5, after V lost 3 bases and J lost 10 bases. Written as DNA, the CDR3 is TGCAGTGCTAGTCCCAGGGACAGGGAGCAGTTCTTC. This codes for CSASPRDREQFF.

This rearrangement joins TRBV7-9 to TRBJ1-2, with 8 bases identical to TRBD1. The CDR3 is 15 amino acids. The J segment lost 6 bases and the V segment lost 2 bases, leaving 8 bases of the junction unmatched. The V gene's germline CDR1 is SEHNR and CDR2 FQNEAQ (reference sequence). The CDR3 spells CASSLMQGARNGYTF. As DNA, the CDR3 is TGTGCCAGCAGCTTAATGCAGGGGGCTCGGAATGGCTACACCTTC.

This clonotype was seen many times. The genes are TRBV12-3 or TRBV12-4 and TRBJ1-2; D possibly corresponds to TRBD1 (6 bases). With 4 bases removed from V and 0 bases from J, the gap between germline ends came to 15 bases. This CDR3 region has 16 residues. CDR3 DNA sequence: TGTGCCAGCAGTTCCGAACGACAGGTAGCTAACTATGGCTACACCTTC. Translation: CASSSERQVANYGYTF.

In its sample, this clonotype was seen many times. V usage is TRBV20-1 and J usage is TRBJ1-5; D is undetermined. V was pared by 0 bases and J by 2 bases, with 11 bases between. Germline V CDR1 and CDR2: DFQATT, SNEGSKA (reference sequence). The CDR3 has 15 amino acids. Here the CDR3 DNA reads TGCAGTGCTAGAGATCCCGCCGGGGGCAATCAGCCCCAGCATTTT. This gives the protein CSARDPAGGNQPQHF.

This clonotype turned up a few times. J is TRBJ1-5 and V is TRBV4-2; D perhaps matches TRBD1 (5 bases). The CDR3 loop spans 15 amino acids. Germline V gene data show CDR1 as LGHNA and CDR2 as YNFKEQ. Trimming shortened V by 1 base and J by 2 bases, and 9 bases separated the two germline ends. The CDR3 region has the DNA TGTGCCAGCAGCCAAGTTGGGGACCGCAATCAGCCCCAGCATTTT. Translated, it gives CASSQVGDRNQPQHF.

This clonotype was observed a handful of times. The rearrangement uses TRBV28 and TRBJ2-1; D assignment may be TRBD1 or TRBD2 (5 bases each). Trimming took 2 bases from V and 5 from J, leaving 13 bases between them. Germline V gene lookup returns CDR1 MDHEN and CDR2 SYDVKM. This CDR3 spans 15 amino acids. Written as DNA, the CDR3 is TGTGCCAGCAGTTTAGGGACCTCCGGCAACAATGAGCAGTTCTTC. Amino acids: CASSLGTSGNNEQFF. The variable domain in full, with the rest retrieved from reference TRBV28 and TRBJ2-1, is DVKVTQSSRYLVKRTGEKVFLECVQDMDHENMFWYRQDPGLGLRLIYFSYDVKMKEKGDIPEGYSVSREKKERFSLILESASTNQTSMYLCASSLGTSGNNEQFFGPGTRLTVL.

This clonotype occurred many times. This chain connects TRBV20-1 to TRBJ2-7; D is unclear. CDR1 DFQATT and CDR2 SNEGSKA come from the germline V gene (reference sequence). The ends were cut back, 6 bases at V and 4 bases at J, with 10 bases in the middle. This CDR3 region has 11 residues. The DNA for the CDR3 is TGCAGTGCCCTGGCTGTTTACGAGCAGTACGTC. This sequence encodes CSALAVYEQYV.

The V call is TRBV2, the J call TRBJ2-1; 11 bases line up with TRBD2. Germline V gives CDR1 SNHLY, CDR2 FYNNEI. J lost 0 bases, V lost 8 bases, and 9 bases had no gene match. The CDR3 totals 17 residues. The CDR3: CASGGLAEINSYNEQFF. In nucleotides, the CDR3 is TGTGCCAGCGGGGGACTAGCGGAAATCAACTCCTACAATGAGCAGTTCTTC. The variable domain in full, completed from reference TRBV2 and TRBJ2-1, reads EPEVTQTPSHQVTQMGQEVILRCVPISNHLYFYWYRQILGQKVEFLVSFYNNEISEKSEIFDDQFSVERPDGSNFTLKIRSTKLEDSAMYFCASGGLAEINSYNEQFFGPGTRLTVL.

This clonotype has at least ten counts. The chain uses TRBV12-3 or TRBV12-4 and TRBJ2-5; D might be TRBD1 or TRBD2, each matching 5 bases. The CDR3 consists of 14 residues. V lost 4 bases to trimming and J lost 2 bases, with 11 bases between them. CDR3 loop: CASSSRGGQETQYF. CDR3 DNA: TGTGCCAGCAGTTCGAGGGGCGGACAAGAGACCCAGTACTTC.